Listed below are T cell receptor beta chains from one sample, sequenced in a study of shared clonotypes between healthy human individuals. Using immunoSEQ multiplex PCR, the repertoire was profiled, and TCRdb retains in-frame clones only, with some absent. The sample lists 150,000 to 200,000 clones, 85% to 95% seen once, with about 0.067% in the top ten. Specimen: naive CD4+ T cells sorted from blood. All receptors come from a woman aged 25-40 years in good health. The CDR3 runs from the conserved cysteine through the conserved F or W. The order of the fields is V gene, J gene, D gene, clone size, CDR3 protein, CDR3 DNA. The D gene is left open where the match is weak. The size of a clone is reported for some rows only, either as once, few or many, or as a class for expanded clones.

>TRBV5-4|TRBJ2-6|.|.
CASSLGISGANVLTF
TGTGCCAGCAGCTTAGGCATCTCTGGGGCCAACGTCCTGACTTTC
>TRBV7-2|TRBJ2-7|.|.
CASSLRRDGPYEQYF
TGTGCCAGCAGCTTAAGACGGGACGGTCCCTACGAGCAGTACTTC
>TRBV11-2|TRBJ1-2|.|.
CASSEHGGGGNYGYTF
TGTGCCAGCAGCGAACATGGCGGGGGAGGAAACTATGGCTACACCTTC
>TRBV7-8|TRBJ1-4|.|.
CASSPMGPSTNEKLFF
TGTGCCAGCAGCCCAATGGGTCCCTCAACTAATGAAAAACTGTTTTTT
>TRBV27|TRBJ1-5|.|.
CATILNLRGSRRPQHF
TGTGCCACCATATTAAATTTACGGGGGTCTCGTCGGCCCCAGCATTTT
>TRBV4-1|TRBJ1-5|.|.
CASSQDLGTQPQHF
TGCGCCAGCAGCCAAGATCTGGGGACTCAGCCCCAGCATTTT
>TRBV5-1|TRBJ1-1|.|.
CASGVGSRNTEAFF
TGCGCCAGCGGGGTAGGATCACGGAACACTGAAGCTTTCTTT
>TRBV18|TRBJ2-1|TRBD1|.
CASSPTGVPYNEQFF
TGTGCCAGCTCACCGACAGGGGTCCCCTACAATGAGCAGTTCTTC
>TRBV6-1|TRBJ2-7|TRBD1|.
CASSDYRDRPYEQYF
TGTGCCAGCAGTGATTACCGGGACAGGCCCTACGAGCAGTACTTC
>TRBV29-1|TRBJ2-7|.|.
CSVESIGKTYEQYF
TGCAGCGTTGAATCTATCGGAAAAACCTACGAGCAGTACTTC
>TRBV18|TRBJ2-7|.|.
CASSPPFGGQGLGEQYF
TGTGCCAGCTCACCACCGTTTGGCGGGCAGGGATTAGGCGAGCAGTACTTC
>TRBV27|TRBJ2-7|TRBD2|.
CASSWSGNTLGEQYF
TGTGCCAGCAGTTGGAGCGGGAACACCCTCGGCGAGCAGTACTTC
>TRBV2|TRBJ2-7|.|few
CASSKEVGYEQYF
TGTGCCAGCAGTAAGGAAGTGGGCTACGAGCAGTACTTC
>TRBV5-1|TRBJ1-3|.|.
CASSWDSTSGNTIYF
TGCGCCAGCAGCTGGGACTCTACTTCTGGAAACACCATATATTTT
>TRBV30|TRBJ2-7|.|.
CAWRTPGTISYEQYF
TGTGCCTGGAGAACTCCCGGGACGATCTCCTACGAGCAGTACTTC
>TRBV5-1|TRBJ2-3|.|.
CASSLGGVSTDTQYF
TGCGCCAGCAGCTTGGGAGGTGTTAGCACAGATACGCAGTATTTT
>TRBV4-1|TRBJ2-7|.|.
CASSQDGSGLFYEQYF
TGCGCCAGCAGCCAAGATGGGAGCGGACTGTTCTACGAGCAGTACTTC
>TRBV6-5|TRBJ1-2|.|.
CASSYTGARYTF
TGTGCCAGCAGTTATACAGGCGCCCGCTACACCTTC
>TRBV28|TRBJ2-7|TRBD2|.
CASSLPRVAGDLYEQYF
TGTGCCAGCAGTCTACCCCGGGTAGCGGGAGATCTATACGAGCAGTACTTC
>TRBV4-2|TRBJ2-7|TRBD2|.
CASSQGPTSGSYEQYF
TGTGCCAGCAGCCAGGGCCCGACTAGCGGGAGCTACGAGCAGTACTTC
>TRBV10-3|TRBJ2-1|.|.
CAISALGPADNEQFF
TGTGCCATCAGTGCTCTGGGACCAGCAGACAATGAGCAGTTCTTC
>TRBV5-1|TRBJ2-7|.|.
CASSPGAETGNEQYF
TGCGCCAGCAGCCCTGGGGCCGAGACAGGTAACGAGCAGTACTTC
>TRBV14|TRBJ2-7|TRBD1|.
CARGHQNRDRGRGTYEQYF
TGTGCCAGGGGCCACCAGAACCGGGACAGGGGTAGGGGGACCTACGAGCAGTACTTC
>TRBV6-5|TRBJ1-3|.|.
CASTRGAGNTIYF
TGTGCCAGCACGCGTGGGGCTGGAAACACCATATATTTT
>TRBV18|TRBJ1-4|.|.
CASSPGRGDEKLFF
TGTGCCAGCTCACCAGGCAGGGGCGATGAAAAACTGTTTTTT
>TRBV10-3|TRBJ2-4|.|.
CAISDGERYTKNIQYF
TGTGCCATCAGTGACGGGGAGAGGTATACCAAAAACATTCAGTACTTC
>TRBV7-9|TRBJ2-1|TRBD2|.
CASSPTGTSGYNEQFF
TGTGCCAGCAGCCCGACCGGGACTAGCGGATACAATGAGCAGTTCTTC
>TRBV10-2|TRBJ1-2|.|.
CASSESIRIYGYTF
TGCGCCAGCAGTGAGTCGATCAGGATCTATGGCTACACCTTC
>TRBV28|TRBJ2-7|TRBD1|.
CASTIDRGIGEQYF
TGTGCCAGCACCATTGACAGGGGAATCGGCGAGCAGTACTTC
>TRBV28|TRBJ2-5|TRBD2|.
CASSTIAGGKETQYF
TGTGCCAGCAGTACCATAGCGGGAGGGAAAGAGACCCAGTACTTC
>TRBV10-3|TRBJ1-4|.|.
CAISEERWEKLFF
TGTGCCATCAGTGAAGAAAGGTGGGAAAAACTGTTTTTT
>TRBV14|TRBJ2-1|.|.
CASSQGRDGNEQFF
TGTGCCAGCAGCCAGGGTAGGGACGGCAATGAGCAGTTCTTC
>TRBV6-4|TRBJ2-1|TRBD2|.
CASSASGSVNEQFF
TGTGCCAGCAGTGCTAGCGGGAGCGTTAATGAGCAGTTCTTC
>TRBV4-1|TRBJ1-1|.|.
CASKRTGNTEAFF
TGCGCCAGCAAGCGAACGGGGAACACTGAAGCTTTCTTT
>TRBV11-2|TRBJ1-4|.|.
CASSLWGVGEKLFF
TGTGCCAGCAGCTTGTGGGGCGTCGGTGAAAAACTGTTTTTT
>TRBV11-2|TRBJ1-1|.|.
CASSPRPGWVNTEAFF
TGTGCCAGCAGCCCGCGCCCAGGGTGGGTGAACACTGAAGCTTTCTTT
>TRBV19|TRBJ2-7|TRBD1|.
CASSIALQGSYEQYF
TGTGCCAGTAGTATAGCCCTACAGGGGTCCTACGAGCAGTACTTC
>TRBV7-2|TRBJ1-5|.|.
CASSLLGGPQHF
TGTGCCAGCAGCTTGCTGGGGGGGCCCCAGCATTTT
>TRBV5-1|TRBJ1-4|.|.
CASSRTDATNEKLFF
TGCGCCAGCAGTCGGACAGACGCAACTAATGAAAAACTGTTTTTT
>TRBV5-4|TRBJ2-7|TRBD1|.
CASSVGRDRVSEQYF
TGTGCCAGCAGCGTGGGCCGGGACAGGGTTTCCGAGCAGTACTTC
>TRBV7-8|TRBJ2-5|TRBD2|.
CASSLGLAGVETQYF
TGTGCCAGCAGCTTAGGACTAGCGGGAGTGGAGACCCAGTACTTC
>TRBV13|TRBJ2-7|TRBD1|.
CASSLVGSGGIDEQYF
TGTGCCAGCAGCTTAGTTGGTTCAGGGGGCATCGACGAGCAGTACTTC
>TRBV7-2|TRBJ1-5|.|.
CASSLRTGNQPQHF
TGTGCCAGCAGCTTACGTACTGGCAATCAGCCCCAGCATTTT
>TRBV28|TRBJ2-4|.|.
CASSFRRAKNIQYF
TGTGCCAGCAGTTTTAGGCGAGCCAAAAACATTCAGTACTTC
>TRBV7-2|TRBJ1-4|TRBD1|.
CASSQDRVGEKLFF
TGTGCCAGCAGCCAGGACAGGGTCGGGGAAAAACTGTTTTTT